The T cell receptor (beta chain) under discussion was sequenced for a study of blood T cell repertoires in COVID-19 (dated by TCRdb to 2019 to 2021). About the full investigation: The collaborator samples originated in the United States, Italy and Spain and spanned the acute and convalescent phases of COVID-19. The material from the prospective study consisted of cDNA or gDNA derived from T cells, B-cell-depleted T cells, or PBMCs. The repertoires were released in a freely available public database intended as a resource for research on the immune response to SARS-CoV-2. The sample metadata nearly always contained a de-identified subject ID, COVID-19 status, age in years and sex. Where available, HLA class I and class II types were taken from metadata supplied by the sample provider and were not determined by assay-based typing. Samples came from the ongoing ImmuneRACE study (first 160 participants) plus 1,254 subjects from 6 global collaborators. Subjects who had been exposed to COVID-19, were actively infected with it, or had recovered from it provided the deeply sampled blood TCRbeta repertoires that made up the dataset.

Turning to this clone: Its antigen is still unknown. No much larger clone exists at a distance of one base, and base qualities are not known.

The CDR3, cysteine through phenylalanine, is 17 amino acids long. Only CDR3 DNA is held: 51 bases, read in frame from base 1. As encoded in the germline V gene, CDR1 is MNHEY while CDR2 is SVGEGT. Trimming accounts for 4 bases at V and 2 bases at J, while the number of junction bases matched to no gene is 8. TCRbeta CDR3 regions were amplified from genomic DNA by means of the immunoSEQ Assay, a bias-controlled multiplex PCR. On the study's bioinformatics: The number of nucleated cells in each sample was estimated from the amplification of reference gene primers within the assay. To quantify the absolute abundance of each unique TCRbeta CDR3 rearrangement, sequence reads were collapsed and filtered. For each sample, productive Simpson clonality was calculated as the square root of Simpson's diversity index across productive rearrangements. As stored in TCRdb, this immuneACCESS dataset retains in-frame rearrangements with V and J assigned. A fraction of the clones does not appear; measured against another copy, unresolved V genes explain less than half of the discrepancy, and the remainder lacks a known reason. V and J calls and clone size are copied from that table; D and trimming were computed from the DNA. The sample table holds around 210,000 clones, of which around 85% were seen once. Together, the top ten hold 0.7% to 0.85% of the sample.

Points the paper makes about the study in general: Clinical and demographic metadata were provided uncurated, with the amount varying by source and participant.

Collaborating institutions collected whole blood in K2EDTA tubes following their own protocols. Collaborator samples were shipped for TCRbeta analysis as frozen whole blood, isolated PBMCs, or DNA extracted from either sample type. The sequence derives from a woman aged 70 to 79 with acute or convalescent COVID-19. The sequenced material came from peripheral blood. Rearrangement joined TRBV6-2 or TRBV6-3 to TRBJ1-2; 12 of the junction bases match TRBD1. The nucleotide sequence is TGTGCCAGCAGTTGGGGGACAGGGGGCGATTTGAACTATGGCTACACCTTC. Its protein reads: CASSWGTGGDLNYGYTF.